This TCR beta chain comes out of a study of identical twins (dated by TCRdb to the mid-2010s). Study-wide context: To test whether fetal clonotypes persist, this study deep-sequenced TCR alpha and beta repertoires from monozygotic twins, from unrelated adults of various ages, and from cord blood. To rule out contamination, the twin experiments were replicated at different times with different library preparation protocols. What the authors observed across the whole study: Excess twin sharing in beta out-of-frame sequences was weaker because fewer shared sequences lowered the signal-to-noise ratio. Zero-insertion analyses could be partly confounded by invariant T cells such as MAIT and iNKT, though diverse VJ usage argued against such confounding for most clonotypes. Compared with coincidental sharing between unrelated individuals, out-of-frame TCR alpha sequences shared between twins had an excess of sequences with low generation probability. Because the same donors could not be followed over many years, the conclusions depended on cross-sectional statistical analysis. Fewer insertions were carried by abundant cord blood beta clonotypes; a weaker similar trend was observed in young adult naive repertoires, while no such trend was observed in memory repertoires. Recombination models systematically underestimated out-of-frame TCR alpha sharing in monozygotic twins but agreed with sharing between unrelated individuals.

V is cut back by 1 base and J by 6 bases, with 6 bases in the junction unmatched. From the germline V gene, CDR1 is SGHRS and CDR2 is YFSETQ. The CDR3 sequence holds 15 residues, the cysteine and phenylalanine included. Just CDR3 DNA is preserved here, 45 bases in frame from base 1. Library preparation employed 5' RACE. Sequenced using an Illumina HiSeq 2000. A universal primer binding site was added through template switching, and the final cDNA carried a unique molecular identifier so that TCR cDNA molecules could be counted accurately. Specific primers in the conserved constant-segment region were used to synthesize first-strand cDNA for the TCR alpha and beta chains. To control for contamination, every cDNA library was double barcoded, receiving both a SMART-Mk sample barcode and Illumina barcodes. TruSeq adapter sequences along with Illumina sample barcodes were introduced in two successive PCR steps. Sequencing of the TCR alpha and beta cDNA libraries was done on the Illumina HiSeq platform using custom primers. As for the authors' bioinformatics: Raw reads were processed with MiGEC to extract unique molecular identifiers, and MiXCR was used to determine CDR3 positions. For each individual, recombination models were inferred using an EM algorithm with the repgenHMM and IGoR tools. The tcR package in R was used for shared clonotype analysis, with sharing normalized by the product of cloneset sizes. To study raw recombination without the effects of thymic and clonal selection, out-of-frame nonproductive sequences were analyzed. The public reads were reanalyzed by TCRdb: fastp trimming at Q25, MiXCR alignment, in-frame beta chains only. For every CDR3 protein sequence, its rows merge into one entry that carries the most common genes and DNA. Here the V and J calls rest on TCRdb's processing, not on the authors' analysis. In all, the sample holds some 630,000 distinct CDR3 sequences, and about 7.1% of those were seen once. Of the sample, 1.6% falls within the top ten clones.

About this clonotype itself: The antigen it recognizes is unknown. No base quality information exists; no much larger clone differs at one position.

Only healthy Caucasian donors were included. Three pairs of female monozygotic twins, all aged 18 to 29 years, were included in the twin cohort. Peripheral blood mononuclear cells were the source from which RNA for the TCR libraries was isolated. The same data also went into a second study, on yellow fever vaccine responses in identical twins. According to the second study: According to the authors, the vaccine-induced T cell response in identical twins seemed to be partly convergent and partly specific to each individual. In the study, vaccine-responding T cell clones were precisely tracked in identical twins.

Rearrangement joined TRBV5-1 to TRBJ2-7, with 11 bases in between that match TRBD1. This TCR was recovered from a young woman in good health. The source material was PBMCs. The sequenced DNA is TGCGCCAGCAGCTTGTCGGGACAGGGGGTGAGCGAGCAGTACTTC. This gives the protein CASSLSGQGVSEQYF. With all but the CDR3 taken from the reference TRBV5-1 and TRBJ2-7 genes, the full variable domain is: KAGVTQTPRYLIKTRGQQVTLSCSPISGHRSVSWYQQTPGQGLQFLFEYFSETQRNKGNFPGRFSGRQFSNSRSEMNVSTLELGDSALYLCASSLSGQGVSEQYFGPGTRLTVT.